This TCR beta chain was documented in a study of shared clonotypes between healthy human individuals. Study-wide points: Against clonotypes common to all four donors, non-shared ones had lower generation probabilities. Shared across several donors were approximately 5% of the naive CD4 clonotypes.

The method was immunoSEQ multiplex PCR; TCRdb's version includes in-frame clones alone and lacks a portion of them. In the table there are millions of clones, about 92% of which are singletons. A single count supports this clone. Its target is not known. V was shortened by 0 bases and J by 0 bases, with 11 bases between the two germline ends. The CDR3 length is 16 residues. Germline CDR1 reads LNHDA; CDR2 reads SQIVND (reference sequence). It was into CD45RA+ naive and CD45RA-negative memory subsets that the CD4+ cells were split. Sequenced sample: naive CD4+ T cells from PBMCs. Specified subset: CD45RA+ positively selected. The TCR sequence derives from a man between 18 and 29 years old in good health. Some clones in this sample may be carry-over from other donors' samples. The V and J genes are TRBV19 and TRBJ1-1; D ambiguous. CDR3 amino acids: CASSIDLGEVNTEAFF. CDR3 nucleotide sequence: TGTGCCAGTAGTATAGATCTTGGGGAGGTGAACACTGAAGCTTTCTTT.